The TCR beta chain described here comes from a study of shared clonotypes between healthy human individuals. Study results and caveats: Naive subsets usually exceeded memory subsets in estimated richness. The researchers took only blood, and tissue repertoires probably look different. Rarefaction curves obtained for sorted subsets showed sequencing incomplete despite large depth.

TCRdb keeps only in-frame clones here, not all; method: immunoSEQ multiplex PCR. The table shows about 2.1 million clones, with 85% to 95% occurring only once. This clone was observed a single time. Antigen specificity is unknown. This CDR3 region has 15 residues. From germline, CDR1 is MNHEY and CDR2 SVGAGI. V was trimmed by 0 bases and J by 5 bases, leaving 11 bases between them. Naive CD8 populations comprised CD45RO-negative cells positively selected for CCR7, excluding terminally differentiated effector memory CD45RA+ cells. Healthy and HIV-negative, the adult donors had no recent acute infections or vaccinations.

The chain combines TRBV6-5 with TRBJ2-1; D gene uncertain. Sequencing used naive CD8+ T cells from PBMCs. This clonotype was sampled from a man aged 18-30 years in good health. Some clones in this sample may be carry-over from other donors' samples. CDR3 DNA sequence: TGTGCCAGCAGTTACTCGATACTACCCAACAATGAGCAGTTCTTC. Translated, it gives CASSYSILPNNEQFF.